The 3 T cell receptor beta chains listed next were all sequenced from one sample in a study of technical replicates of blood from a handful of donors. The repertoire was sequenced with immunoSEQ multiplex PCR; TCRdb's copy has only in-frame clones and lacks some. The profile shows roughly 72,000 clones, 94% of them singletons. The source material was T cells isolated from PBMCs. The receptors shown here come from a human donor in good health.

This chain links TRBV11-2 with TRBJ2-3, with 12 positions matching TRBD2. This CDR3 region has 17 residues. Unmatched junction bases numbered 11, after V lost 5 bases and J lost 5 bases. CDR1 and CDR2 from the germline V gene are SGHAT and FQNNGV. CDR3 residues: CASSATSGRPSEDTQYF. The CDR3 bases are TGTGCCAGCAGCGCAACTAGCGGGAGGCCCTCGGAAGATACGCAGTATTTT.

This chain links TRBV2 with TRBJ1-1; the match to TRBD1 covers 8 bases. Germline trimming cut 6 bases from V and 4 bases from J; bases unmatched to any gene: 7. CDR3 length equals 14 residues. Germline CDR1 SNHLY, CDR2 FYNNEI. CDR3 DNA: TGTGCCAGCAGACCAACAGGGGGATTCACTGAAGCTTTCTTT. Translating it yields CASRPTGGFTEAFF.

The CDR3 spells CASSLRRLAGGETQYF. The CDR3 DNA is TGTGCCAGCAGCTTACGGCGTCTAGCGGGAGGAGAGACCCAGTACTTC. The chain links TRBV7-3 to TRBJ2-5; TRBD2 matches at 11 bases. The germline V gene encodes CDR1 SGHTA and CDR2 FQGTGA. The CDR3 is 16 residues long. J gave up 4 bases and V 2 bases, and 6 bases lay outside the gene matches. Based on the CDR3 plus reference TRBV7-3 and TRBJ2-5, the full variable domain is GAGVSQTPSNKVTEKGKYVELRCDPISGHTALYWYRQSLGQGPEFLIYFQGTGAADDSGLPNDRFFAVRPEGSVSTLKIQRTERGDSAVYLCASSLRRLAGGETQYFGPGTRLLVL.